The text below deals with one T cell receptor beta chain. This sample is drawn from a study of blood T cell repertoires in COVID-19. Study overall: From T cells, B-cell-depleted T cells, or PBMCs came the material, which was cDNA or gDNA.

Germline CDR1 reads SNHLY; CDR2 reads FYNNEI. This CDR3 region has 16 residues. The V gene lost 6 bases and the J gene lost 1 base, with 15 bases spanning the gap. Sequencing was performed with immunoSEQ multiplex PCR; in TCRdb, only in-frame clones are kept and a portion is missing. This table holds about 220,000 clones, 75% to 85% found once. The sequence was obtained from a human donor in a cohort sampled during active COVID-19. The sample taken for sequencing was peripheral blood. The genes are TRBV2 and TRBJ2-2; unclear D gene. CDR3 protein: CASRAARRRNTGELFF. The CDR3, as DNA: TGTGCCAGCAGGGCGGCGAGACGGCGGAACACCGGGGAGCTGTTTTTT.